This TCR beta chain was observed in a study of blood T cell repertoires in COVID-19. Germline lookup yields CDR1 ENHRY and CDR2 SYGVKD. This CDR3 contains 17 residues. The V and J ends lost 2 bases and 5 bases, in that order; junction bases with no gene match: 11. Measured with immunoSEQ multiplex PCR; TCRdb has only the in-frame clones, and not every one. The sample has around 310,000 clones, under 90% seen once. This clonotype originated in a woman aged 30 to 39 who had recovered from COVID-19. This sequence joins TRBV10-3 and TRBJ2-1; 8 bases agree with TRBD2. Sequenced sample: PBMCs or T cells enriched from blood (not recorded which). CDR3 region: CAISEPSGSGSNNEQFF. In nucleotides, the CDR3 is TGTGCCATCAGTGAGCCTTCGGGGAGCGGGAGTAACAATGAGCAGTTCTTC.